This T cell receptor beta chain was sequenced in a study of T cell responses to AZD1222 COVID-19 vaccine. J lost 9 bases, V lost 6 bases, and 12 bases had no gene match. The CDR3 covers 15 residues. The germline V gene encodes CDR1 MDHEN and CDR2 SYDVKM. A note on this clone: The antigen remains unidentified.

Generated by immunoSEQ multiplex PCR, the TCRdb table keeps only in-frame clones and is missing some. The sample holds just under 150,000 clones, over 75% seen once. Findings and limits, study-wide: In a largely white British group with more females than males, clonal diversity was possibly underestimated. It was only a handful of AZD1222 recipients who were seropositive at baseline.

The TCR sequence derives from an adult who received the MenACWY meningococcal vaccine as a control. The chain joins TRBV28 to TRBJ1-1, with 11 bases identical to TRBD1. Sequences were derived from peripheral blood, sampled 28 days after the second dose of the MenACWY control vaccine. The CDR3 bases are TGTGCCAGCAGCGGAAAAACCGGGACAGGGGGGAAAGCTTTCTTT. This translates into CASSGKTGTGGKAFF.